What follows describes a single T cell receptor beta chain. Its specificity is not known. A universal primer site came from template switching; cDNA carried unique molecular identifiers. Via MiXCR, TCRdb re-called the 5' RACE reads, giving one row per CDR3 protein. The sample contains 400,000 to 500,000 distinct CDR3 sequences, 13% to 15% of which appear only once. This specimen belongs to a study of identical twins. General study points: In drawing conclusions, the study used cross-sectional statistical analysis and did not follow the same donors. Models underpredicted monozygotic twin sharing of out-of-frame TCR alpha. Zero-insertion results could be subject to partial confounding by invariant MAIT and iNKT cells.

Germline trimming cut 7 bases from V and 6 bases from J; bases unmatched to any gene: 5. This CDR3 spans 14 amino acids. Germline-derived CDR1 and CDR2 are MNHEY and SMNVEV (reference sequence). This sample also appeared in a second study, on yellow fever vaccine responses in identical twins.

Sequencing was performed on CD4+ T cells sorted from blood. The origin of this receptor is a woman aged 18-29 years in good health. This chain connects TRBV27 to TRBJ2-3; 12 bases match TRBD2. The CDR3 loop reads CASIYGLAGDTQYF. CDR3 sequence (DNA): TGTGCCAGCATCTACGGACTAGCGGGGGATACGCAGTATTTT.